One sample yielded the 9 T cell receptor beta chains listed below, sequenced in a study of blood T cell repertoires in COVID-19. This table comes from immunoSEQ multiplex PCR, and its TCRdb copy is limited to in-frame clones, with some not included. The sample has 110,000 or so clones, more than 80% seen once; the top ten hold 1.1%. Sequencing used peripheral blood. All receptors derive from a human donor in a cohort sampled during active COVID-19.

V and J are TRBV6-5 and TRBJ1-2, with unresolved D. This CDR3 contains 14 residues. V lost 5 bases and J lost 2, with 12 bases in between. CDR1 is MNHEY, CDR2 SVGAGI, per germline. The CDR3 region is CASSRSGPNYGYTF. CDR3 sequence (DNA): TGTGCCAGCAGTAGGTCAGGCCCGAACTATGGCTACACCTTC.

J is TRBJ2-1 and V is TRBV27, with 7 bases aligning to TRBD2. The J segment lost 4 bases and the V segment lost 5 bases, leaving 5 bases of the junction unmatched. Per germline, CDR1 MNHEY and CDR2 SMNVEV (reference sequence). The CDR3 is 14 amino acids. The chain's CDR3 is CASSPRLAYNEQFF. In DNA, the CDR3 is TGTGCCAGCAGTCCACGACTAGCATACAATGAGCAGTTCTTC.

The chain carries TRBV27 and TRBJ1-2, with 9 bases aligning to TRBD1. Germline V gene sequence: CDR1 MNHEY, CDR2 SMNVEV (reference sequence). The J segment lost 7 bases and the V segment lost 4 bases, leaving 10 bases of the junction unmatched. The CDR3 spans 15 residues. CDR3 amino acids: CASSSPQQGASGYTF. In DNA, the CDR3 is TGTGCCAGCAGTTCCCCACAACAGGGGGCTTCTGGCTACACCTTC.

The chain has TRBV10-3 and TRBJ2-7; TRBD2 agrees at 9 bases. CDR3 length equals 16 residues. J was trimmed by 6 bases and V by 2 bases; bases with no gene match: 11. CDR1 is ENHRY and CDR2 is SYGVKD in the germline V gene. CDR3 amino acids: CAISEPRELAGSEQYF. CDR3 bases: TGTGCCATCAGTGAGCCCCGGGAGCTAGCGGGAAGCGAGCAGTACTTC.

V and J are TRBV11-2 and TRBJ2-7; 9 bases are a match to TRBD1. Per the germline V gene, CDR1 is SGHAT and CDR2 is FQNNGV. V was clipped by 1 base and J by 2 bases; unmatched bases: 3. The CDR3 covers 15 residues. Here the CDR3 DNA reads TGTGCCAGCAGCTTAGCGGGACAGGGCACCTACGAGCAGTACTTC. This sequence encodes CASSLAGQGTYEQYF.

The chain is built from TRBV12-3 or TRBV12-4 and TRBJ1-5; tentatively, D is TRBD1 (5 bases). V lost 0 bases and J lost 7, with 7 bases in between. The CDR3 totals 13 residues. The CDR3 DNA reads TGTGCCAGCAGTTTAGCTGGGGGGCAGCCCCAGCATTTT. Its translation: CASSLAGGQPQHF.

The chain is built from TRBV15 and TRBJ2-5; 16 bases are shared with TRBD2. CDR1 and CDR2 (germline): LNHNV, YYDKDF (reference sequence). The CDR3 is made up of 19 amino acids. The junction had 7 bases not matched to a gene; V was cut back by 0 bases and J by 3 bases. Here the CDR3 DNA reads TGTGCCACCAGCAGAGATCAGGGGACTAGCGGGGGGGTTGAAGAGACCCAGTACTTC. Protein sequence: CATSRDQGTSGGVEETQYF.

This clone was seen once. CDR3 protein: CSASFSSYEQYF. The DNA for the CDR3 is TGCAGTGCTAGTTTTTCGTCCTACGAGCAGTACTTC. The chain joins TRBV20-1 to TRBJ2-7; D ambiguous. The V and J ends lost 3 bases and 1 base respectively, with 7 bases between them. Germline-derived CDR1 and CDR2 are DFQATT and SNEGSKA (reference sequence). The CDR3 length is 12 residues.

The V and J genes are TRBV6-5 and TRBJ2-3, with TRBD2 matching 9 bases. The length of the CDR3 is 15 residues. Germline-derived CDR1 and CDR2 are MNHEY and SVGAGI. With 2 bases clipped from V and 4 bases from J, the junction kept 4 bases outside the gene matches. CDR3 amino acids: CASSYAGGPPDTQYF. CDR3 bases: TGTGCCAGCAGTTACGCGGGGGGGCCCCCAGATACGCAGTATTTT.